These 20 T cell receptor beta chains originate from one sample sequenced in a study of identical twins. MiXCR, applied by TCRdb to the 5' RACE reads, yields one record per CDR3 protein. In the table there are some 600,000 distinct CDR3 sequences, roughly 6.6% of which are singletons. These data were also filed under a second study, of yellow fever vaccine responses in identical twins.

Input material: PBMCs. The receptors here all came from a woman in her late teens or twenties in good health.

This clonotype was observed a handful of times. The chain joins TRBV3-1 to TRBJ1-2, with TRBD1 matching over 7 bases. V shed 0 bases and J 3 bases; nucleotides not matched to a gene: 4. The CDR3 consists of 15 residues. Germline CDR1 LGHDT, CDR2 YNNKEL (reference sequence). CDR3 residues: CASSQEQGTDYGYTF. The DNA for the CDR3 is TGTGCCAGCAGCCAAGAACAGGGGACTGACTATGGCTACACCTTC.

The chain links TRBV29-1 to TRBJ2-1; TRBD1 agrees at 9 bases. The CDR3 is 12 residues long. Germline CDR1 SQVTM, CDR2 ANQGSEA. V dropped 7 bases and J dropped 7; count of bases not matched to a gene: 5. Here the CDR3 reads CSAGTGTNEQFF. The CDR3 nucleotides are TGCAGCGCAGGGACAGGGACTAATGAGCAGTTCTTC.

This clonotype was seen at least ten times. This chain connects TRBV5-1 to TRBJ1-2, with 8 positions matching TRBD1. V dropped 3 bases and J dropped 4; count of bases not matched to a gene: 8. Germline V CDR1 and CDR2: SGHRS, YFSETQ. This CDR3 has 15 amino acids. This CDR3 is CASSSGQAVGYGYTF. CDR3 DNA sequence: TGCGCCAGCAGCTCGGGACAGGCCGTGGGCTATGGCTACACCTTC.

This clonotype came up many times. The chain joins TRBV5-1 to TRBJ2-3; 12 nucleotides align to TRBD2. Germline V gene lookup returns CDR1 SGHRS and CDR2 YFSETQ. This CDR3 is built from 16 residues. The V and J ends lost 4 bases and 3 bases, in that order; junction bases with no gene match: 6. In nucleotides, the CDR3 is TGCGCCAGCAGCAAGACTAGCGGGAGTACGACAGATACGCAGTATTTT. Protein sequence: CASSKTSGSTTDTQYF. Filled out from reference TRBV5-1 and TRBJ2-3, the complete variable domain reads KAGVTQTPRYLIKTRGQQVTLSCSPISGHRSVSWYQQTPGQGLQFLFEYFSETQRNKGNFPGRFSGRQFSNSRSEMNVSTLELGDSALYLCASSKTSGSTTDTQYFGPGTRLTVL.

The chain joins TRBV4-1 to TRBJ2-1; D is unclear. The V and J ends lost 0 bases and 2 bases respectively, with 11 bases between them. The length of the CDR3 is 16 residues. Germline lookup yields CDR1 MGHRA and CDR2 YSYEKL. The CDR3 DNA follows: TGCGCCAGCAGCCAAGATGAGAATAGACCCTACAATGAGCAGTTCTTC. Protein product: CASSQDENRPYNEQFF.

The chain has TRBV10-2 and TRBJ2-7; 9 nucleotides match TRBD2. CDR3 length equals 13 residues. The J segment lost 0 bases and the V segment lost 7 bases, leaving 1 base of the junction unmatched. CDR1 and CDR2 (germline): WSHSY, SAAADI. The CDR3 nucleotides read TGCGCCAGCACACTAGCGGGCTCCTACGAGCAGTACTTC. Protein: CASTLAGSYEQYF.

The CDR3 nucleotides are TGTGCCAGTAGTATGTTCCCTAGCGGTTACGAGCAGTACTTC. The encoded protein is CASSMFPSGYEQYF. The chain uses TRBV19 and TRBJ2-7; TRBD2 matches 7 bases. V lost 3 bases to trimming and J lost 4 bases; unmatched junction nucleotides: 6. This CDR3 comprises 14 residues. Per the germline V gene, CDR1 is LNHDA and CDR2 is SQIVND (reference sequence).

This clonotype was seen more than once but under ten times. This chain links TRBV12-3 or TRBV12-4 with TRBJ2-1, with D possibly TRBD2 on 6 matching bases. Trimming removed 6 bases at V and 0 bases at J, with 12 bases between. This CDR3 is 15 amino acids long. CDR3 residues: CASRAGLSSYNEQFF. DNA of the CDR3: TGTGCCAGCAGAGCGGGCCTTAGCTCCTACAATGAGCAGTTCTTC.

A few counts support this clonotype. The rearrangement joins TRBV29-1 to TRBJ2-5; D remains ambiguous. The V end lost 2 bases, the J end lost 4 bases, and 11 bases lay between the germline ends. The germline V gene has CDR1 SQVTM and CDR2 ANQGSEA. This CDR3 has 13 residues. CDR3: CSVEYGVGETQYF. CDR3 DNA: TGCAGCGTTGAATATGGCGTGGGAGAGACCCAGTACTTC.

This clonotype was found many times. V usage is TRBV5-1 and J usage is TRBJ1-3; the D is unclear. The CDR3 is 14 amino acids. V lost 4 bases to trimming and J lost 0 bases, with 8 bases between them. Germline V gene lookup returns CDR1 SGHRS and CDR2 YFSETQ. CDR3 nucleotide sequence: TGCGCCAGCAGCGCCCCGGGCTCTGGAAACACCATATATTTT. It is translated as CASSAPGSGNTIYF.

This clonotype was counted only a few times. The gene calls are TRBV5-1 and TRBJ2-2; perhaps TRBD2 as D (5 bases). Deletions cut 4 bases from V and 1 base from J, with 8 bases between. This CDR3 comprises 14 residues. Germline values: CDR1 SGHRS, CDR2 YFSETQ. CDR3 protein: CASSGRENTGELFF. The CDR3 DNA is TGCGCCAGCAGCGGGAGAGAGAACACCGGGGAGCTGTTTTTT.

A note on this clonotype: An end of the junction does not agree with germline; a read error may underlie this. The rearrangement joins TRBV11-2 to TRBJ2-1; possibly TRBD2 for D (6 bases). This CDR3 contains 18 residues. Looked up from germline, CDR1 is SGHAT and CDR2 is FQNNGV. The CDR3 DNA sequence: TGTACCAGCAGTTTAAACCCCATAGGTGCGGGACGGGTGAATGAGCAGTTCTTC. It translates to CTSSLNPIGAGRVNEQFF.

CDR3: CASSLAGRAETQYF. For the CDR3, the DNA is TGCGCCAGCAGCTTGGCCGGGAGAGCTGAGACCCAGTACTTC. The chain joins TRBV5-1 to TRBJ2-5; tentative D call: TRBD2 (6 bases). The V and J ends lost 0 bases and 5 bases respectively, with 11 bases between them. CDR1 is SGHRS and CDR2 is YFSETQ in the germline V gene. The CDR3 totals 14 residues.

This clonotype occurred many times. The V call is TRBV3-1, the J call TRBJ2-1; 9 positions match TRBD2. Germline values: CDR1 LGHDT, CDR2 YNNKEL (reference sequence). This CDR3 spans 15 amino acids. J gave up 7 bases and V 4 bases, and 8 bases lay outside the gene matches. CDR3 sequence: CASSPPGTSRNEQFF. The CDR3 bases are TGTGCCAGCAGCCCCCCGGGGACTAGCAGGAATGAGCAGTTCTTC.

This clonotype was observed many times. J is TRBJ2-1 and V is TRBV29-1, with 14 bases matching TRBD2. Germline lookup yields CDR1 SQVTM and CDR2 ANQGSEA. V was clipped by 4 bases and J by 7 bases; unmatched bases: 9. This CDR3 is built from 16 residues. The CDR3 DNA follows: TGCAGCGTTGGTTACGGGACTAGCGGGAGATTTAATGAGCAGTTCTTC. It yields the protein CSVGYGTSGRFNEQFF.

This clonotype was seen a few times. The V call is TRBV5-1, the J call TRBJ2-7; D is perhaps TRBD1 (6 bases). V lost 1 base to trimming and J lost 4 bases, with 9 bases between them. In germline, CDR1 is SGHRS, CDR2 YFSETQ. This CDR3 has 13 residues. In DNA, the CDR3 is TGCGCCAGCAGCTTGAGGGGGATTTACGAGCAGTACTTC. Translation gives CASSLRGIYEQYF.

There are many counts of this clonotype. The chain recombines TRBV5-5 with TRBJ1-2; D is unresolved. V gave up 2 bases and J gave up 5 bases, with 10 bases separating them. Per the germline V gene, CDR1 is SGHKS and CDR2 is YYEKEE (reference sequence). This CDR3 is built from 13 residues. DNA of the CDR3: TGTGCCAGCAGCTTATCGGACGTTTATGGCTACACCTTC. Residues: CASSLSDVYGYTF.

There are many counts of this clonotype. The V gene is TRBV7-3, the J gene TRBJ1-2; D call uncertain. Germline V gene sequence: CDR1 SGHTA, CDR2 FQGTGA. The germline V and J ends were trimmed by 5 bases and 4 bases, with 17 bases remaining between them. The CDR3 runs 15 residues. The CDR3 coding sequence is TGTGCCAGCAGCCCAGGACGTGAAAGTCTCTATGGCTACACCTTC. Translating it yields CASSPGRESLYGYTF.

This clonotype was counted many times. The V call is TRBV7-6, the J call TRBJ1-4; perhaps TRBD1 as D (5 bases). The germline V gene has CDR1 SGHVS and CDR2 FNYEAQ. The CDR3 runs to 13 residues. V was pared by 6 bases and J by 8 bases, with 13 bases between. This CDR3 is CASRKQDWEKLFF. The CDR3 DNA reads as TGTGCCAGCAGAAAACAGGATTGGGAAAAACTGTTTTTT. Based on the CDR3 plus reference TRBV7-6 and TRBJ1-4, the full variable domain is GAGVSQSPRYKVTKRGQDVALRCDPISGHVSLYWYRQALGQGPEFLTYFNYEAQQDKSGLPNDRFSAERPEGSISTLTIQRTEQRDSAMYRCASRKQDWEKLFFGSGTQLSVL.

This clonotype occurred many times. The chain links TRBV11-2 to TRBJ2-5, with D possibly called TRBD1 or TRBD2 (5 bases each). The V and J ends lost 0 bases and 5 bases respectively, with 10 bases between them. Germline CDR1 SGHAT, CDR2 FQNNGV. The CDR3 is 14 residues long. The CDR3 spells CASSLEGRGETQYF. The DNA of the CDR3 is TGTGCCAGCAGCTTAGAGGGGCGCGGGGAGACCCAGTACTTC.